This T cell receptor (beta chain) was recovered during a study of shared clonotypes between healthy human individuals. In the study overall: Researchers assigned three CD4 naive, three CD4 memory, two CD8 naive and one CD8 memory plate to each donor. Whole-study results and caveats: Collection of samples was limited to blood; tissue repertoires likely differ.

The input for sorted-subset replicate PCRs was about 210 ng DNA, tens of thousands of T cell genomes. Generated by immunoSEQ multiplex PCR, the TCRdb table keeps only in-frame clones and is missing some. The table records hundreds of thousands of clones, around 96% of them present only once. Terminally differentiated effector memory CD45RA+ cells were excluded by CCR7 positive selection of CD45RO-negative cells. In germline, CDR1 is LNHDA, CDR2 SQIVND (reference sequence). The CDR3 contains 15 residues. V lost 3 bases and J 0 bases, leaving 9 bases between the germline ends. As regards this clone: Its antigen is as yet unknown.

The V call is TRBV19, the J call TRBJ1-5; no clear D gene. The sequence came from a woman aged 30 to 39 in good health. Sequenced material: naive CD8+ T cells sorted from blood. CDR3 residues: CASSIPFYSNQPQHF. DNA of the CDR3: TGTGCCAGTAGTATTCCGTTCTATAGCAATCAGCCCCAGCATTTT.